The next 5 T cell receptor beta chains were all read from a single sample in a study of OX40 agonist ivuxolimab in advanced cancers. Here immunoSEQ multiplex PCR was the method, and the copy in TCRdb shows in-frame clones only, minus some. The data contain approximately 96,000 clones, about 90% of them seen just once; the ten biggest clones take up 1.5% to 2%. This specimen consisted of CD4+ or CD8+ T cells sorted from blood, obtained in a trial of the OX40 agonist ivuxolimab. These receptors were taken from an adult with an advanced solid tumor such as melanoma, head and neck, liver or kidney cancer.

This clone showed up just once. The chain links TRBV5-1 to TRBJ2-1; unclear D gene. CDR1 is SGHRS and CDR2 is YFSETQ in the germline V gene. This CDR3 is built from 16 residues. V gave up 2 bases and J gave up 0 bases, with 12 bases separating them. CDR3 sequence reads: CASSLQPLSSYNEQFF. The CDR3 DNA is TGCGCCAGCAGCTTACAGCCGCTGAGCTCCTACAATGAGCAGTTCTTC.

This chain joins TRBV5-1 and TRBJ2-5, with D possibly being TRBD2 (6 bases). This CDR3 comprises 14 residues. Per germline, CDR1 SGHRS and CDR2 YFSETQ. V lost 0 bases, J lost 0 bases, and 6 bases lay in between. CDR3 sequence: CASSLGTNQETQYF. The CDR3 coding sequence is TGCGCCAGCAGCTTGGGGACTAACCAAGAGACCCAGTACTTC. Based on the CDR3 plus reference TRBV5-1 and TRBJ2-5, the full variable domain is KAGVTQTPRYLIKTRGQQVTLSCSPISGHRSVSWYQQTPGQGLQFLFEYFSETQRNKGNFPGRFSGRQFSNSRSEMNVSTLELGDSALYLCASSLGTNQETQYFGPGTRLLVL.

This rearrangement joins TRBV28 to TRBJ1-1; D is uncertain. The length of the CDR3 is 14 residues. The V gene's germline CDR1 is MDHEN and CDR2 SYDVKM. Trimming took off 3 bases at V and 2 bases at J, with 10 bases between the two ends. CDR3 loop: CASSFTTDNTEAFF. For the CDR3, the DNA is TGTGCCAGCAGTTTTACCACAGATAACACTGAAGCTTTCTTT.

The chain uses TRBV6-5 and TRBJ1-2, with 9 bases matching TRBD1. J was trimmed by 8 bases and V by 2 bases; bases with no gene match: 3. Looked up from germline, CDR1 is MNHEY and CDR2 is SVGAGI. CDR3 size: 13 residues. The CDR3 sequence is CASSYRDRVGYTF. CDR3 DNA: TGTGCCAGCAGTTACAGGGACAGGGTCGGCTACACCTTC.

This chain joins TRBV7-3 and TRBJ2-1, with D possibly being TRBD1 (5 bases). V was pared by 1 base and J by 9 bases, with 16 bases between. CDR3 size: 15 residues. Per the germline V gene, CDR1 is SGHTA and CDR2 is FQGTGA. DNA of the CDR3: TGTGCCAGCAGCTTAAATCACCCAGATCAGGGTGAGCAGTTCTTC. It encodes CASSLNHPDQGEQFF.